This entry features one TCR beta chain sequence. This sample was included in a study of blood T cell repertoires in COVID-19. This CDR3 is 15 amino acids long. Per germline, CDR1 LNHDA and CDR2 SQIVND (reference sequence). V was pared by 9 bases and J by 3 bases, with 7 bases of the junction left unmatched. The protocol was immunoSEQ multiplex PCR, while the TCRdb copy is restricted to in-frame clones and leaves out a portion. The sample has roughly 210,000 clones; roughly 80% are singletons. This clonotype was obtained from an elderly woman with COVID-19, enrolled during active disease. V is TRBV19 and J is TRBJ1-5, with 11 bases matching TRBD1. Source material: peripheral blood. CDR3 DNA: TGTGCCAGCTCGGGACAGGGGGGTTTCAATCAGCCCCAGCATTTT. This translates into CASSGQGGFNQPQHF.